The clone carrying this T cell receptor beta chain was seen repeatedly, ten times or more. TCRdb fed the RT-PCR reads into MiXCR, producing one record per CDR3 protein. The data contain around 700,000 distinct CDR3 sequences, approximately 15% of them singletons. The length of the CDR3 is 13 residues. Trimming cost V 3 bases and J 4 bases, with 7 bases left between them. The receptor was derived from a female donor in good health, serving as a healthy control. Sequencing was done on a sample of memory CD4+ T cells from blood. The chain carries TRBV12-3 or TRBV12-4 and TRBJ1-5; D is ambiguous. CDR3: CASSFGVNQPQHF. The CDR3 coding sequence is TGTGCCAGCAGTTTCGGGGTGAATCAGCCCCAGCATTTT.